Below are 9 T cell receptor beta chains sequenced from a single sample in a study of CD4 T cells in relation to SARS-CoV-2 and coronaviruses (dated by TCRdb to the early 2020s). CD4+ T cells from unexposed donors were collected before the COVID-19 pandemic (2011-2018). Following 10 days of culture, the EasySep CD4+ T cell isolation kit was used to isolate CD4+ T cells. Their antigen targets remain unknown. Preparation of the library involved the immunoSEQ multiplex PCR assay. The immuneACCESS repertoire file appears here via TCRdb, limited to in-frame rearrangements. These files lack a portion of the clones; in checked studies, under half of the deficit traces to unresolved V genes, and the cause of the others is not known. This sample is represented by approximately 20,000 clones; around four fifths of them were singletons. The ten largest clones represent more than 20% of the sample. The sample was CD4+ T cells from PBMCs, cultured in vitro. The origin of the receptors is a human donor in good health.

The CDR3 DNA reads as TGTGCCAGCAGTGAACTAACTAGCGGGAGGGCTGATGAGCAGTACTTC. This codes for CASSELTSGRADEQYF. The chain is built from TRBV2 and TRBJ2-7, with TRBD2 matching over 13 bases. V was clipped by 2 bases and J by 7 bases; unmatched bases: 8. CDR3 length equals 16 residues. Germline V gene sequence: CDR1 SNHLY, CDR2 FYNNEI.

V gene TRBV13 combines with J gene TRBJ2-7; D uncertain. Germline CDR1 reads PRHDT; CDR2 reads FYEKMQ (reference sequence). The CDR3 is made up of 13 amino acids. The V end was cut by 1 base, the J end by 2 bases, with 6 bases between. CDR3 in DNA: TGTGCCAGCAGCTTAGCAGGAGCCTACGAGCAGTACTTC. It codes for CASSLAGAYEQYF.

The chain couples TRBV19 to TRBJ1-5; TRBD1 is a possible D gene (5 bases). This CDR3 region has 15 residues. V was pared by 5 bases and J by 1 base, with 12 bases between. Germline CDR1 and CDR2: LNHDA and SQIVND (reference sequence). The CDR3 is CASSSGGPSNQPQHF. CDR3 DNA: TGTGCCAGTAGTTCTGGGGGACCGAGCAATCAGCCCCAGCATTTT.

This clone was seen once. The gene calls are TRBV19 and TRBJ2-2; 10 bases align to TRBD2. Germline V lookup: CDR1 LNHDA, CDR2 SQIVND (reference sequence). The V gene end was trimmed by 3 bases and the J gene end by 8 bases; junction bases not matched to a gene: 9. The CDR3 totals 16 residues. In DNA form, the CDR3 reads TGTGCCAGTAGTATGGCTAGCGGGAGTGTATCGGGGGAGCTGTTTTTT. Translating it yields CASSMASGSVSGELFF.

V usage is TRBV7-3 and J usage is TRBJ2-1; the match to TRBD2 covers 13 bases. V gave up 1 base and J gave up 2 bases; unmatched junction bases: 2. This CDR3 is 17 amino acids long. Germline V gene sequence: CDR1 SGHTA, CDR2 FQGTGA. CDR3 sequence: CASSLIGLAGAYNEQFF. CDR3 nucleotide sequence: TGTGCCAGCAGCTTAATCGGACTAGCGGGAGCCTACAATGAGCAGTTCTTC.

The gene calls are TRBV14 and TRBJ1-1, with 7 bases identical to TRBD1. V shed 1 base and J 2 bases; nucleotides not matched to a gene: 10. The germline CDR1 and CDR2 sequences are SGHDN and FVKESK. CDR3 length: 17 residues. CDR3 DNA: TGTGCCAGCAGCCAAGGACCAACAGGGGCCCTAAACACTGAAGCTTTCTTT. This gives the protein CASSQGPTGALNTEAFF.

The V and J genes are TRBV3-1 (or the pseudogene TRBV3-2) and TRBJ2-1, with D perhaps being TRBD1 or TRBD2 (6 bases each). The CDR3 is made up of 15 amino acids. Germline assignment: CDR1 LGHDT and CDR2 YNNKEL (reference sequence). The V end was cut by 1 base, the J end by 2 bases, with 9 bases between. CDR3 in amino acids: CASSQVRGAYNEQFF. For the CDR3, the DNA is TGTGCCAGCAGCCAAGTGAGGGGGGCCTACAATGAGCAGTTCTTC.

V usage is TRBV11-2 and J usage is TRBJ2-7; D is perhaps TRBD1 or TRBD2 (6 bases each). Germline CDR1 is SGHAT and CDR2 is FQNNGV. The V end lost 7 bases, the J end lost 0 bases, and 16 bases lay between the germline ends. The CDR3 totals 15 residues. The CDR3 coding sequence is TGTGCCAGCACCAGGGGCGGGGTTAGCTCCTACGAGCAGTACTTC. Protein product: CASTRGGVSSYEQYF.

J is TRBJ2-1 and V is TRBV4-3, with 10 bases matching TRBD1. This CDR3 spans 18 amino acids. Germline V gene sequence: CDR1 LGHNA, CDR2 YSLEER. The V gene end was trimmed by 2 bases and the J gene end by 6 bases; junction bases not matched to a gene: 13. The CDR3 DNA reads as TGCGCCAGCAGCCAATTCCCCCCGGACAGGGGGACAGTCAATGAGCAGTTCTTC. It specifies CASSQFPPDRGTVNEQFF.